This T cell receptor beta chain came from a study of blood T cell repertoires in COVID-19. Study summary: From the United States, Italy and Spain came samples of acute and convalescent COVID-19. T cells, B-cell-depleted T cells, or PBMCs supplied cDNA or gDNA.

As originally analysed: By means of reference gene primer amplification, nucleated cell counts were estimated. Repertoires were generated with immunoSEQ multiplex PCR, while TCRdb's copy carries only in-frame clones and drops some. That table is the source of V, J and clone size, and D and trimming were worked out from the DNA. The sample contains some 200,000 clones, 88% of which appear only once. V dropped 6 bases and J dropped 5; count of bases not matched to a gene: 1. Germline CDR1 is MNHEY and CDR2 is SVGAGI. This CDR3 contains 13 residues. The rearrangement joins TRBV6-5 to TRBJ1-1, with 12 bases identical to TRBD1. The source material was peripheral blood. This receptor was taken from a man aged 18 to 30 with active or convalescent COVID-19. The chain's CDR3 is CASRGQGATEAFF. In DNA, the CDR3 is TGTGCCAGCAGGGGACAGGGGGCGACTGAAGCTTTCTTT.